The 32 T cell receptor beta chains in this list originate from one sample, sequenced in a study of radiotherapy plus CTLA-4 blockade in lung cancer. Here immunoSEQ multiplex PCR was the method, and the copy in TCRdb shows in-frame clones only, minus some. The table shows more than 100,000 clones, with around 90% occurring only once. Source: peripheral blood, taken from a patient treated with radiotherapy plus ipilimumab. These receptors originate from a human donor with non-small cell lung cancer that progressed on radiotherapy plus ipilimumab.

The rearrangement links TRBV15 to TRBJ2-1, with 8 bases matching TRBD1. The CDR3 has 18 residues. Germline V lookup: CDR1 LNHNV, CDR2 YYDKDF (reference sequence). V lost 0 bases to trimming and J lost 10 bases; unmatched junction nucleotides: 17. CDR3 in DNA: TGTGCCACCAGCAGAGATTTGGGCCGGGACAGGATTATCGCCGAGCAGTTCTTC. Translation gives CATSRDLGRDRIIAEQFF. Using reference TRBV15 and TRBJ2-1 for the parts outside the CDR3, the full variable domain is DAMVIQNPRYQVTQFGKPVTLSCSQTLNHNVMYWYQQKSSQAPKLLFHYYDKDFNNEADTPDNFQSRRPNTSFCFLDIRSPGLGDTAMYLCATSRDLGRDRIIAEQFFGPGTRLTVL.

This clone was detected only once. This rearrangement joins TRBV11-1 to TRBJ2-3; 7 nucleotides match TRBD1. Germline lookup yields CDR1 SGHAT and CDR2 FQDESV (reference sequence). V was pared by 5 bases and J by 5 bases, with 7 bases of the junction left unmatched. The length of the CDR3 is 14 residues. DNA for the CDR3: TGTGCCAGCAGCCCACGGACAGGTGGAGATACGCAGTATTTT. This translates into CASSPRTGGDTQYF. The entire variable domain, with the rest obtained from reference TRBV11-1 and TRBJ2-3, is as follows: EAEVAQSPRYKITEKSQAVAFWCDPISGHATLYWYRQILGQGPELLVQFQDESVVDDSQLPKDRFSAERLKGVDSTLKIQPAELGDSAMYLCASSPRTGGDTQYFGPGTRLTVL.

This clone appeared once. This rearrangement joins TRBV11-2 to TRBJ1-1; the D is unclear. Germline V CDR1 and CDR2: SGHAT, FQNNGV. The CDR3 is 15 amino acids. V was shortened by 1 base and J by 1 base, with 10 bases between the two germline ends. The DNA for the CDR3 is TGTGCCAGCAGCTTAGGTGGGGTGGGGAACACTGAAGCTTTCTTT. As protein: CASSLGGVGNTEAFF.

The rearrangement joins TRBV6-4 to TRBJ1-4; D remains ambiguous. Germline loops: CDR1 MRHNA, CDR2 SNTAGT. The CDR3 runs to 13 residues. V was cut by 4 bases and J by 4 bases, with 7 bases left in between. CDR3 protein: CASSVELNEKLFF. The CDR3, as DNA: TGTGCCAGCAGTGTAGAGCTTAATGAAAAACTGTTTTTT.

The V gene is TRBV15, the J gene TRBJ1-2; no clear D. V was shortened by 5 bases and J by 2 bases, with 9 bases between the two germline ends. CDR1 and CDR2 (germline): LNHNV, YYDKDF (reference sequence). The CDR3 is 13 amino acids. In DNA form, the CDR3 reads TGTGCCACCAGCCGTCCTCGGAACTATGGCTACACCTTC. Its translation: CATSRPRNYGYTF.

The CDR3 loop is CASSVALENTGELFF. CDR3 DNA: TGTGCCAGCAGCGTCGCGCTAGAGAACACCGGGGAGCTGTTTTTT. The chain is built from TRBV9 and TRBJ2-2; D uncertain. From germline, CDR1 is SGDLS and CDR2 YYNGEE. This CDR3 region has 15 residues. V lost 2 bases to trimming and J lost 1 base, with 9 bases between them.

The J gene is TRBJ2-1, the V gene TRBV29-1; 7 bases match TRBD2. CDR3 length: 15 residues. V trimming: 6 bases; J trimming: 9 bases; junction bases outside the gene matches: 17. Germline V gives CDR1 SQVTM, CDR2 ANQGSEA. The DNA for the CDR3 is TGCAGCGTCGATGCTTTAGCGGGCGCAAACGGTGAGCAGTTCTTC. This sequence encodes CSVDALAGANGEQFF.

This chain joins TRBV6-5 and TRBJ1-1; D possibly corresponds to TRBD1 (5 bases). The CDR3 is made up of 15 amino acids. The V gene lost 4 bases and the J gene lost 0 bases, with 12 bases spanning the gap. The germline V gene has CDR1 MNHEY and CDR2 SVGAGI. As DNA, the CDR3 is TGTGCCAGCAGTTCCCCTCCAGGGATGAACACTGAAGCTTTCTTT. This translates into CASSSPPGMNTEAFF.

V usage is TRBV15 and J usage is TRBJ1-4, with D hard to call. The CDR3 runs to 14 residues. Germline CDR1 reads LNHNV; CDR2 reads YYDKDF (reference sequence). Trimming shortened V by 1 base and J by 8 bases, and 11 bases separated the two germline ends. CDR3 nucleotide sequence: TGTGCCACCAGCAGAGCTCGGTCCGGGGAAAAACTGTTTTTT. It codes for CATSRARSGEKLFF.

The chain is built from TRBV6-5 and TRBJ2-1; D call uncertain. The V end was cut by 7 bases, the J end by 6 bases, with 16 bases between. Looked up from germline, CDR1 is MNHEY and CDR2 is SVGAGI. The CDR3 is made up of 14 amino acids. The CDR3 reads CASTPERARNEQFF. The CDR3 DNA is TGTGCCAGCACCCCGGAAAGGGCTCGCAATGAGCAGTTCTTC.

V gene TRBV27 combines with J gene TRBJ2-5, with TRBD1 matching over 11 bases. The J call may be mistaken, given a closer DNA end match to TRBJ2-7. This CDR3 spans 15 amino acids. CDR1 MNHEY and CDR2 SMNVEV come from the germline V gene (reference sequence). In nucleotides, the CDR3 is TGTGCCAGCAGTTCATGGACAGGGGGCACCTACGAGCAGTACTTC. It translates to CASSSWTGGTYEQYF.

The rearrangement joins TRBV5-4 to TRBJ1-1; TRBD1 is a possible D gene (5 bases). The germline gives CDR1 SGHNT, CDR2 YYREEE (reference sequence). V lost 6 bases to trimming and J lost 5 bases, with 23 bases between them. This CDR3 is built from 16 residues. For the CDR3, the DNA is TGTGCCAGCACTTCATACTTGGGACCTAAGGGGACTGAAGCTTTCTTT. Amino acids: CASTSYLGPKGTEAFF.

V and J are TRBV5-1 and TRBJ2-7; TRBD1 agrees at 8 bases. There are 12 residues in the CDR3. After removal of 5 bases from V and 6 bases from J, the junction contained 4 bases not matched to a gene. Germline CDR1 and CDR2: SGHRS and YFSETQ. In nucleotides, the CDR3 is TGCGCCAGCAGACAGGGGGGTGGCGAGCAGTACTTC. Its translation is CASRQGGGEQYF.

The genes are TRBV28 and TRBJ1-5; tentatively, D is TRBD1 (5 bases). Trimming removed 11 bases from V and 0 bases from J, with 11 bases in between. CDR1 MDHEN and CDR2 SYDVKM come from the germline V gene. This CDR3 comprises 13 residues. The CDR3 loop reads CALGEVSNQPQHF. The CDR3 nucleotides are TGTGCCTTGGGGGAGGTTAGCAATCAGCCCCAGCATTTT.

A single count supports this clone. The V and J genes are TRBV19 and TRBJ2-3; D is unclear. The CDR3 totals 11 residues. Germline V gives CDR1 LNHDA, CDR2 SQIVND (reference sequence). The ends were cut back, 5 bases at V and 4 bases at J, with 4 bases in the middle. The CDR3 is CASSEADTQYF. CDR3 nucleotide sequence: TGTGCCAGTAGTGAGGCAGATACGCAGTATTTT.

The gene calls are TRBV5-6 and TRBJ2-7; 8 nucleotides match TRBD1. Germline trimming cut 0 bases from V and 2 bases from J; bases unmatched to any gene: 1. This CDR3 is 14 amino acids long. Germline V gives CDR1 SGHDT, CDR2 YYEEEE. The CDR3 loop is CASSLGDRTYEQYF. The CDR3 DNA reads TGTGCCAGCAGCTTGGGGGACAGGACCTACGAGCAGTACTTC. Full variable domain (rest looked up from reference TRBV5-6 and TRBJ2-7): DAGVTQSPTHLIKTRGQQVTLRCSPKSGHDTVSWYQQALGQGPQFIFQYYEEEERQRGNFPDRFSGHQFPNYSSELNVNALLLGDSALYLCASSLGDRTYEQYFGPGTRLTVT.

The chain employs TRBV6-1 and TRBJ2-3; the D gene is possibly TRBD2 (6 bases). V lost 3 bases, J lost 4 bases, and 11 bases lay in between. The CDR3 runs to 14 residues. Germline assignment: CDR1 MNHNS and CDR2 SASEGT. In nucleotides, the CDR3 is TGTGCCAGCAGTGAGGGGGGTTCGGCAGATACGCAGTATTTT. Its protein is CASSEGGSADTQYF.

The table lists this clone with a count of one. The rearrangement uses TRBV5-8 and TRBJ1-2; D gene unclear. With 3 bases removed from V and 4 bases from J, the gap between germline ends came to 13 bases. CDR3 length: 14 residues. In germline, CDR1 is SGHTS, CDR2 YDEGEE. The CDR3 sequence: CASSYPAGGYGYTF. The DNA for the CDR3 is TGTGCCAGCAGCTACCCCGCCGGAGGCTATGGCTACACCTTC.

This clone has just one count. The chain has TRBV19 and TRBJ2-1, with D possibly being TRBD1 (5 bases). Germline values: CDR1 LNHDA, CDR2 SQIVND (reference sequence). The V end lost 8 bases, the J end lost 1 base, and 12 bases lay between the germline ends. This CDR3 is 14 amino acids long. In DNA form, the CDR3 reads TGTGCCAGTTCCAAAGGGGCTTCCTACAATGAGCAGTTCTTC. This sequence encodes CASSKGASYNEQFF. Filled out from reference TRBV19 and TRBJ2-1, the complete variable domain reads DGGITQSPKYLFRKEGQNVTLSCEQNLNHDAMYWYRQDPGQGLRLIYYSQIVNDFQKGDIAEGYSVSREKKESFPLTVTSAQKNPTAFYLCASSKGASYNEQFFGPGTRLTVL.

The chain couples TRBV5-1 to TRBJ2-6, with D perhaps matching TRBD1 (5 bases). V lost 4 bases and J lost 3, with 11 bases in between. CDR1 is SGHRS and CDR2 is YFSETQ in the germline V gene. The CDR3 runs to 15 residues. The CDR3 reads CASSLQGNGANVLTF. The CDR3 DNA follows: TGCGCCAGCAGCCTTCAGGGAAATGGGGCCAACGTCCTGACTTTC. Variable domain in full (rest from reference TRBV5-1 and TRBJ2-6): KAGVTQTPRYLIKTRGQQVTLSCSPISGHRSVSWYQQTPGQGLQFLFEYFSETQRNKGNFPGRFSGRQFSNSRSEMNVSTLELGDSALYLCASSLQGNGANVLTFGAGSRLTVL.

V is TRBV10-3 and J is TRBJ1-6; D call uncertain. Germline CDR1 ENHRY, CDR2 SYGVKD. Trimming pared 3 bases from V and 5 bases from J, leaving 2 bases between. The CDR3 has 12 residues. The CDR3 loop is CAISDDNSPLHF. CDR3 sequence (DNA): TGTGCCATCAGTGACGATAATTCACCCCTCCACTTT.

J is TRBJ2-1 and V is TRBV25-1; no definite D call. Germline CDR1 and CDR2: MGHDK and SYGVNS. This CDR3 comprises 14 residues. The V gene lost 6 bases and the J gene lost 4 bases, with 13 bases spanning the gap. CDR3 sequence (DNA): TGTGCCAGCAGAGGGCCAAAGGATTACAATGAGCAGTTCTTC. The encoded protein is CASRGPKDYNEQFF. Looking up the rest from reference TRBV25-1 and TRBJ2-1 gives the full variable domain: EADIYQTPRYLVIGTGKKITLECSQTMGHDKMYWYQQDPGMELHLIHYSYGVNSTEKGDLSSESTVSRIRTEHFPLTLESARPSHTSQYLCASRGPKDYNEQFFGPGTRLTVL.

The chain recombines TRBV27 with TRBJ2-1, with 11 positions matching TRBD2. Per germline, CDR1 MNHEY and CDR2 SMNVEV (reference sequence). This CDR3 has 16 amino acids. V lost 6 bases to trimming and J lost 4 bases; unmatched junction nucleotides: 8. The CDR3 reads CASSVTGTSGYNEQFF. CDR3 in DNA: TGTGCCAGCAGCGTGACCGGGACTAGCGGATACAATGAGCAGTTCTTC.

The V and J genes are TRBV10-1 and TRBJ2-2; tentatively, D is TRBD1 (5 bases). V lost 6 bases, J lost 7 bases, and 9 bases lay in between. Germline lookup yields CDR1 WNHNN and CDR2 SYGVQD (reference sequence). This CDR3 region has 12 residues. CDR3: CASRGRVGELFF. DNA of the CDR3: TGCGCCAGCAGGGGGCGCGTCGGGGAGCTGTTTTTT.

The CDR3 sequence is CASSLERATDTQYF. The CDR3 DNA sequence: TGTGCCAGCAGCTTGGAACGGGCCACAGATACGCAGTATTTT. V gene TRBV5-4 combines with J gene TRBJ2-3; no clear D gene. There are 14 residues in the CDR3. Germline CDR1 is SGHNT and CDR2 is YYREEE (reference sequence). The V and J ends lost 0 bases and 2 bases respectively, with 7 bases between them.

This clone occurred once. V gene TRBV10-2 combines with J gene TRBJ2-7, with 8 nucleotides matching TRBD2. This CDR3 is 17 amino acids long. Germline V gene sequence: CDR1 WSHSY, CDR2 SAAADI. With V trimmed by 2 bases and J by 7 bases, 16 bases remained unmatched. This chain's CDR3 is CASSEPGLSAGEWEQYF. The DNA of the CDR3 is TGCGCCAGCAGTGAGCCGGGCCTATCAGCGGGAGAGTGGGAGCAGTACTTC.

V is TRBV6-6 and J is TRBJ2-3; D gene uncertain. Germline V gives CDR1 MNHNY, CDR2 SVGAGI (reference sequence). Between the trimmed V and J ends, which lost 2 bases and 6 bases, there was a span of 12 bases. The CDR3 runs 14 residues. The CDR3 sequence: CASSYPQVPDTQYF. In nucleotides, the CDR3 is TGTGCCAGCAGTTACCCCCAGGTACCTGATACGCAGTATTTT.

This clone appeared a single time. This chain uses TRBV18 with TRBJ2-1; 9 nucleotides agree with TRBD2. The germline gives CDR1 KGHSH, CDR2 LQKENI. The CDR3 sequence is 17 residues long. With V trimmed by 5 bases and J by 5 bases, 13 bases remained unmatched. CDR3 loop: CASSNIFGAGGDNEQFF. The DNA of the CDR3 is TGTGCCAGCTCAAATATCTTCGGGGCGGGAGGGGACAATGAGCAGTTCTTC.

This clone was counted once. The chain combines TRBV27 with TRBJ2-1; no clear D. The CDR3 is 14 amino acids. Germline assignment: CDR1 MNHEY and CDR2 SMNVEV (reference sequence). Trimming took off 2 bases at V and 9 bases at J, with 14 bases between the two ends. CDR3 sequence (DNA): TGTGCCAGCAGTTTAGCCCCGTTGAGTGGTGAGCAGTTCTTC. It is translated as CASSLAPLSGEQFF.

V gene TRBV2 combines with J gene TRBJ2-5; 13 nucleotides line up with TRBD2. The CDR3 runs to 17 residues. The V and J ends lost 5 bases and 4 bases, in that order; junction bases with no gene match: 10. Per the germline V gene, CDR1 is SNHLY and CDR2 is FYNNEI. The CDR3 spells CASSPGTSGKSGETQYF. The CDR3 region has the DNA TGTGCCAGCAGTCCCGGGACTAGCGGGAAAAGCGGAGAGACCCAGTACTTC.

V usage is TRBV6-1 and J usage is TRBJ2-3; 7 bases line up with TRBD2. This CDR3 region has 16 residues. Germline V CDR1 and CDR2: MNHNS, SASEGT. Germline trimming cut 4 bases from V and 0 bases from J; bases unmatched to any gene: 7. The CDR3 DNA follows: TGTGCCAGCAGTGGACTAGCCCCCATTAGCACAGATACGCAGTATTTT. Its translation is CASSGLAPISTDTQYF.

The chain carries TRBV7-3 and TRBJ2-1; either TRBD1 or TRBD2 may supply D (5 bases each). CDR1 is SGHTA, CDR2 FQGTGA, per germline. The CDR3 sequence is 13 residues long. Trimming removed 8 bases from V and 3 bases from J, with 11 bases in between. DNA of the CDR3: TGTGCCAGCGGGGGACCTAACTACAATGAGCAGTTCTTC. The encoded protein is CASGGPNYNEQFF.